Each of the 20 T cell receptor beta chains below was sequenced from the same sample in a study of spatial heterogeneity in lung cancer (dated by TCRdb to between 2018 and 2021). The time point label on this specimen signifies: blood taken at disease recurrence. Whole RNA extracted from tumor and nontumor lung tissue, or from cryopreserved PBMC samples, was used for TCR sequencing without cell sorting. The library was obtained by 5' RACE. Sequencing instrument: NextSeq 500. Using fastp at Q25 and MiXCR, TCRdb reprocessed the public reads and kept productive beta chains. A single entry per CDR3 protein holds the most common genes and DNA from its merged rows. The sample table holds nearly 10,000 distinct CDR3 sequences, of which 3.5% to 4% were seen once. 15% to 20% of the sample comes from the top ten. The sequencing here drew on PBMCs, taken at recurrence. The receptors derive from a female donor with early-stage non-small cell lung cancer.

This clonotype has at least ten counts. With the library built for alpha chains, this beta chain is off target and its frequency is not meaningful. This chain connects TRBV29-1 to TRBJ1-6; D not certain. Trimming left V 7 bases short and J 7 bases short, with 14 bases between. This CDR3 has 13 amino acids. Per the germline V gene, CDR1 is SQVTM and CDR2 is ANQGSEA. The CDR3 loop reads CSASEAANSPLHF. Here the CDR3 DNA reads TGCAGCGCCTCTGAAGCAGCGAATTCACCCCTCCACTTT.

In its sample, this clonotype is medium-sized. This beta chain lies outside the target of a library built for alpha chains; its clone size means little. The chain has TRBV5-6 and TRBJ1-2; D remains unclear. The V gene lost 3 bases and the J gene lost 8 bases, with 14 bases spanning the gap. The length of the CDR3 is 13 residues. The germline gives CDR1 SGHDT, CDR2 YYEEEE. The DNA of the CDR3 is TGTGCCAGCAGCTCAACTGACACCGGGGGCTACACCTTC. Its protein product is CASSSTDTGGYTF.

Only a few counts were recorded for this clonotype. Because the library targeted alpha chains, this beta chain is an off-target read whose size means little. The chain has TRBV6-6 and TRBJ2-3; the match to TRBD1 covers 10 bases. CDR1 is MNHNY and CDR2 is SVGAGI in the germline V gene (reference sequence). Trimming took 3 bases from V and 4 from J; bases not matched to a gene: 7. The CDR3 runs 16 residues. CDR3 protein: CASSYTPGQGSDTQYF. In DNA form, the CDR3 reads TGTGCCAGCAGTTATACCCCGGGACAGGGGTCAGATACGCAGTATTTT.

This clonotype was detected many times. This beta chain appears as a stray read in a library generated for alpha chains; its size is not informative. The chain uses TRBV24-1 and TRBJ2-3; TRBD2 might be the D (7 bases). This CDR3 contains 17 residues. Trimming removed 4 bases at V and 3 bases at J, with 19 bases between. Germline values: CDR1 KGHDR, CDR2 SFDVKD. CDR3 sequence: CATSDPSTGRGTDTQYF. The CDR3 coding sequence is TGTGCCACCAGTGACCCTTCTACAGGGAGGGGGACAGATACGCAGTATTTT.

This clonotype has a count of ten or more. For a library built for alpha chains, this beta chain is a stray read; little rests on its size. V is TRBV28 and J is TRBJ2-7, with D tentatively TRBD1 (5 bases). V was cut by 6 bases and J by 0 bases, with 12 bases left in between. From germline, CDR1 is MDHEN and CDR2 SYDVKM. This CDR3 region has 14 residues. The CDR3 sequence is CASRGAWSSYEQYF. CDR3 nucleotides: TGTGCCAGCAGAGGGGCCTGGAGCTCCTACGAGCAGTACTTC.

There are many counts of this clonotype. This beta chain represents an off-target read in a library built for alpha chains; its size is of limited meaning. The chain couples TRBV12-3 or TRBV12-4 to TRBJ2-7, with TRBD1 matching 10 bases. Trimming took 5 bases from V and 6 from J; bases not matched to a gene: 13. There are 16 residues in the CDR3. CDR3 nucleotide sequence: TGTGCCAGCAGTAGTCCTCGCCGGGACAGGGGAGGCGAGCAGTACTTC. This codes for CASSSPRRDRGGEQYF.

This clonotype is categorized as medium-sized (0.01 to 0.1%). Within a library made for alpha chains, this beta chain is off target, and its count is uninformative. The chain couples TRBV29-1 to TRBJ2-3, with D unclear. Germline values: CDR1 SQVTM, CDR2 ANQGSEA. Trimming took off 4 bases at V and 5 bases at J, with 10 bases between the two ends. CDR3 length: 12 amino acids. CDR3 nucleotide sequence: TGCAGCGTTGTACCCCTGGGAGATACGCAGTATTTT. Translating it yields CSVVPLGDTQYF.

This clonotype was seen repeatedly, ten times or more. Since it is a stray read in a library aimed at alpha chains, this beta chain has a size that is not meaningful. V usage is TRBV7-9 and J usage is TRBJ2-7; tentative D call: TRBD1 (6 bases). The CDR3 is 15 residues long. The V end was cut by 2 bases, the J end by 2 bases, with 13 bases between. CDR1 and CDR2 (germline): SEHNR, FQNEAQ (reference sequence). The CDR3 coding sequence is TGTGCCAGCAGCTTAACAGGGAACCCCACCTACGAGCAGTACTTC. It encodes CASSLTGNPTYEQYF.

Ten or more counts support this clonotype. The library was designed around alpha chains, so this beta chain is a stray read whose abundance carries little weight. This sequence joins TRBV5-1 and TRBJ2-3, with 10 bases matching TRBD2. V lost 1 base and J lost 6; bases outside the gene matches: 5. This CDR3 comprises 15 residues. Germline CDR1 and CDR2: SGHRS and YFSETQ. CDR3 nucleotide sequence: TGCGCCAGCAGCTTGACCCTAGCGGGGGTGGATACGCAGTATTTT. Translated: CASSLTLAGVDTQYF.

This clonotype was picked up many times. This beta chain came through as a stray read in a library set up for alpha chains, and its size says little. The chain combines TRBV2 with TRBJ1-5, with a tentative D call TRBD1 (5 bases). Per the germline V gene, CDR1 is SNHLY and CDR2 is FYNNEI. V was trimmed by 3 bases and J by 5 bases, leaving 11 bases between them. The CDR3 is 14 amino acids. CDR3 nucleotide sequence: TGTGCCAGCAGTGAGGAGGGACGGCATCAGCCCCAGCATTTT. Its translation is CASSEEGRHQPQHF.

Judged by abundance, this clonotype is large (0.1 to 1%). The library was designed around alpha chains, so this beta chain is a stray read whose abundance carries little weight. V is TRBV28 and J is TRBJ2-3; TRBD1 agrees at 7 bases. CDR3 length equals 16 residues. V lost 3 bases and J lost 7; bases outside the gene matches: 13. Per germline, CDR1 MDHEN and CDR2 SYDVKM. DNA for the CDR3: TGTGCCAGCAGTTTCTACAGGGGACAAATGGGAAATACGCAGTATTTT. It specifies CASSFYRGQMGNTQYF.

In its sample, this clonotype was seen many times. Because this beta chain is a stray read in a library intended to capture alpha chains, its abundance should not be given much weight. The chain joins TRBV21-1 to TRBJ2-2; the listed D gene, TRBD1, was not tested against the DNA. TRBV21-1 is termed a pseudogene. The CDR3 totals 17 residues. As DNA, the CDR3 is TGTGCCAGCAGCATTCCCGAGGGAAGGGCTCGGACCGGGGAGCTGTTTTTT. It specifies CASSIPEGRARTGELFF.

Ten or more counts support this clonotype. This beta chain is an unintended read in a library built for alpha chains; its size means little. This chain links TRBV20-1 with TRBJ2-5; D gene unclear. V lost 5 bases and J lost 3, with 16 bases in between. The germline CDR1 and CDR2 sequences are DFQATT and SNEGSKA (reference sequence). The CDR3 spans 14 residues. The CDR3 protein is CSAAKDGRKETQYF. CDR3 DNA: TGCAGTGCTGCGAAGGATGGCAGAAAAGAGACCCAGTACTTC.

This clonotype was counted many times. Within a library made for alpha chains, this beta chain is off target, and its count is uninformative. The chain has TRBV29-1 and TRBJ1-1, with D perhaps TRBD1 (6 bases). V was trimmed by 6 bases and J by 1 base, leaving 15 bases between them. The CDR3 spans 14 residues. Germline V gene lookup returns CDR1 SQVTM and CDR2 ANQGSEA. The CDR3 loop reads CSVPEGGQNTEAFF. The CDR3 DNA reads TGCAGCGTCCCAGAGGGGGGCCAGAACACTGAAGCTTTCTTT.

This clonotype appeared many times. For a library built for alpha chains, this beta chain is a stray read; little rests on its size. The genes are TRBV5-1 and TRBJ2-1; TRBD2 matches at 14 bases. This CDR3 comprises 20 residues. J lost 0 bases, V lost 3 bases, and 11 bases had no gene match. Germline V gives CDR1 SGHRS, CDR2 YFSETQ. CDR3 sequence (DNA): TGCGCCAGCAGCTGGTTCGGACTAGCGGGGGGCGGAAGCTCCTACAATGAGCAGTTCTTC. Translation gives CASSWFGLAGGGSSYNEQFF.

This clonotype was seen a few times. This beta chain is an off-target read within a library intended for alpha chains, so its frequency means little. This sequence joins TRBV18 and TRBJ2-7, with D hard to call. CDR1 and CDR2 from the germline V gene are KGHSH and LQKENI. V was cut by 4 bases and J by 2 bases, with 15 bases left in between. This CDR3 spans 15 amino acids. This CDR3 reads CASSRLAGLTYEQYF. The CDR3 DNA is TGTGCCAGCTCACGACTTGCAGGCCTTACCTACGAGCAGTACTTC. Variable domain in full (rest from reference TRBV18 and TRBJ2-7): NAGVMQNPRHLVRRRGQEARLRCSPMKGHSHVYWYRQLPEEGLKFMVYLQKENIIDESGMPKERFSAEFPKEGPSILRIQQVVRGDSAAYFCASSRLAGLTYEQYFGPGTRLTVT.

By share, this clonotype ranks as medium-sized. Within a library made for alpha chains, this beta chain is off target, and its count is uninformative. The V gene is TRBV10-2, the J gene TRBJ1-5, with D perhaps matching TRBD1 (5 bases). Germline CDR1 and CDR2: WSHSY and SAAADI. This CDR3 contains 12 residues. V lost 9 bases to trimming and J lost 5 bases, with 11 bases between them. This CDR3 reads CASGGPDQPQHF. DNA for the CDR3: TGCGCCAGTGGGGGACCGGATCAGCCCCAGCATTTT.

Concerning this clonotype: The size of this beta chain means little, since it is a stray read in a library made for alpha chains. The J gene is TRBJ1-2, the V gene TRBV6-2 or TRBV6-3, with a tentative D call TRBD1 (5 bases). CDR1 is MNHEY and CDR2 is SVGEGT in the germline V gene. This CDR3 contains 16 residues. V lost 0 bases to trimming and J lost 3 bases, with 14 bases between them. The DNA of the CDR3 is TGTGCCAGCAGTTACTCGGGGCGCCCCGGGGACTATGGCTACACCTTC. It translates to CASSYSGRPGDYGYTF.

This clonotype has at least ten counts. This beta chain slipped into a library made for alpha chains as a stray read, so its size is not meaningful. J is TRBJ2-1 and V is TRBV28; TRBD2 matches 9 bases. After removal of 3 bases from V and 9 bases from J, the junction contained 12 bases not matched to a gene. The V gene's germline CDR1 is MDHEN and CDR2 SYDVKM. This CDR3 region has 16 residues. The CDR3 is CASSLLSAGGLGEQFF. The CDR3 DNA sequence: TGTGCCAGCAGTTTGTTATCCGCGGGGGGGCTTGGTGAGCAGTTCTTC.

This clonotype has ten or more counts. This beta chain is off target for a library built for alpha chains, so its abundance means little. In DNA form, the CDR3 reads TGCAGTGCTAGAGTCCTAACTTCTAGCGTAGATGGAGAGACCCAGTACTTC. Translation gives CSARVLTSSVDGETQYF. This rearrangement joins TRBV20-1 to TRBJ2-5; TRBD2 is a possible D gene (6 bases). Deletions cut 1 base from V and 4 bases from J, with 22 bases between. Germline V CDR1 and CDR2: DFQATT, SNEGSKA (reference sequence). This CDR3 region has 17 residues.